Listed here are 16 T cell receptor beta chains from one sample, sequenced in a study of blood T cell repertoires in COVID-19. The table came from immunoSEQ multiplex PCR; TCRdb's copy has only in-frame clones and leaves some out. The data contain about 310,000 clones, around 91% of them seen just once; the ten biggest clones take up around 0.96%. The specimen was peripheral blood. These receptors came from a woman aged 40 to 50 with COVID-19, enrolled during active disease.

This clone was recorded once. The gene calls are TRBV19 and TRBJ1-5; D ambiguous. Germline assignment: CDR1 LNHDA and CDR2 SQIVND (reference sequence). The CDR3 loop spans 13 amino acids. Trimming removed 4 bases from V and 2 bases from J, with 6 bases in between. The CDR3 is CASSTVRNQPQHF. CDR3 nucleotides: TGTGCCAGTAGTACGGTCCGCAATCAGCCCCAGCATTTT.

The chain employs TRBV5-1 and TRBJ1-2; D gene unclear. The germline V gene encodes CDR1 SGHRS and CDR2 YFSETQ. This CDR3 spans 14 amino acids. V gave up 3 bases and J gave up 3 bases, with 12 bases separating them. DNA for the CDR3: TGCGCCAGCAGCTGGGAAAGGCGGGACTATGGCTACACCTTC. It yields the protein CASSWERRDYGYTF.

The CDR3 reads CATSRDSGAGGTDTQYF. In nucleotides, the CDR3 is TGTGCCACCAGCAGAGATTCTGGAGCGGGAGGCACAGATACGCAGTATTTT. The chain combines TRBV15 with TRBJ2-3; 8 positions match TRBD2. The CDR3 is 17 residues long. Germline loops: CDR1 LNHNV, CDR2 YYDKDF (reference sequence). The J segment lost 1 base and the V segment lost 0 bases, leaving 6 bases of the junction unmatched. The complete variable domain, with remaining parts taken from reference TRBV15 and TRBJ2-3, reads DAMVIQNPRYQVTQFGKPVTLSCSQTLNHNVMYWYQQKSSQAPKLLFHYYDKDFNNEADTPDNFQSRRPNTSFCFLDIRSPGLGDTAMYLCATSRDSGAGGTDTQYFGPGTRLTVL.

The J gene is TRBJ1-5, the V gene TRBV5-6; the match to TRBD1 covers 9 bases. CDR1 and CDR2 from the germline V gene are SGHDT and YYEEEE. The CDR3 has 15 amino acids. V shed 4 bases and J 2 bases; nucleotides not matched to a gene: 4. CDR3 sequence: CASSAGDRGNQPQHF. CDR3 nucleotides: TGTGCCAGCAGCGCAGGGGACAGGGGCAATCAGCCCCAGCATTTT.

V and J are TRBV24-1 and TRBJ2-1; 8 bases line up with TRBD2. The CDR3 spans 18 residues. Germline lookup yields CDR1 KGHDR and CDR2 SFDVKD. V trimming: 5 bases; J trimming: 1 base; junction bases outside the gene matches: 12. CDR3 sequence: CATSVTSGGLPSYNEQFF. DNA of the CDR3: TGTGCCACCAGTGTAACGAGCGGGGGCCTTCCGTCCTACAATGAGCAGTTCTTC.

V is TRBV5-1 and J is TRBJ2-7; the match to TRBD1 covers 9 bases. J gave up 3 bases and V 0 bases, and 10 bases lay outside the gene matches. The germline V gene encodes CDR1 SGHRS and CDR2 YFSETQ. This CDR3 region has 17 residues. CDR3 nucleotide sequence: TGCGCCAGCAGCTTGGCCCCGGGACAGGGATTCCTCTACGAGCAGTACTTC. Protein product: CASSLAPGQGFLYEQYF.

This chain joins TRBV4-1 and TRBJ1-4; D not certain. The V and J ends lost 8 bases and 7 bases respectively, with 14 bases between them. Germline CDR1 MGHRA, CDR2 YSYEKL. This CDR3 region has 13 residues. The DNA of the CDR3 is TGCGCCAGCGGACCCCGGGCGGGTGAAAAACTGTTTTTT. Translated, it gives CASGPRAGEKLFF.

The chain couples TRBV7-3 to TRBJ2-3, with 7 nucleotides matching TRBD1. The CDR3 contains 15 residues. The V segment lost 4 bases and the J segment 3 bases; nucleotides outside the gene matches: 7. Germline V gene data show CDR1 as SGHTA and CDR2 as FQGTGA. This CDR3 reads CASSSRQGMTDTQYF. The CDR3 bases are TGTGCCAGCAGCTCGCGACAGGGCATGACAGATACGCAGTATTTT.

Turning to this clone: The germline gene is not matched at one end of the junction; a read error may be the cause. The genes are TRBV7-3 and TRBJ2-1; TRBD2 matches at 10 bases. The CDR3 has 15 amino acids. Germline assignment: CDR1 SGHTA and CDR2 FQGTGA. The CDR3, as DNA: TGTGCCAGCAGCGTAACTAGCGGGGCCTACAATGAGCAGTTCTTC. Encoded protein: CASSVTSGAYNEQFF.

In DNA form, the CDR3 reads TGTGCCAGCAGCCAAGAAGGGGCCAACACTGAAGCTTTCTTT. Protein product: CASSQEGANTEAFF. This chain joins TRBV3-1 (or the pseudogene TRBV3-2) and TRBJ1-1; perhaps TRBD1 as D (5 bases). Trimming stripped 0 bases from V and 2 bases from J, with 7 bases between. The germline V gene has CDR1 LGHDT and CDR2 YNNKEL (reference sequence). The CDR3 runs 14 residues.

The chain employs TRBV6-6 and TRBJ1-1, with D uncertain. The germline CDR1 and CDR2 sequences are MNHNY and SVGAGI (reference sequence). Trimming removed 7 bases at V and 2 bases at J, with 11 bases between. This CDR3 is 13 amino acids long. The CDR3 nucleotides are TGTGCCAGCACCATACAGAGAAACACTGAAGCTTTCTTT. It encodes CASTIQRNTEAFF.

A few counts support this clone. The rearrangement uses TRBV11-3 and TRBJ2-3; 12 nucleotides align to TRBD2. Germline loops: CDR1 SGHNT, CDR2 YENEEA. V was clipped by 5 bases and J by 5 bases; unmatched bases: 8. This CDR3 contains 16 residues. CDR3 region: CASSPRTSGAGDTQYF. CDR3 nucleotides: TGTGCCAGCAGCCCCAGGACTAGCGGGGCTGGAGATACGCAGTATTTT.

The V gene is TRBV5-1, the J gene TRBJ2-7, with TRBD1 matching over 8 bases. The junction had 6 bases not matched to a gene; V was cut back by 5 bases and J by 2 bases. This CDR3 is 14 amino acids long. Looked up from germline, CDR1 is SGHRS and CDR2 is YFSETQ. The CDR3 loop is CASSPSTGAYEQYF. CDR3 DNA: TGCGCCAGCAGTCCCTCGACAGGGGCCTACGAGCAGTACTTC.

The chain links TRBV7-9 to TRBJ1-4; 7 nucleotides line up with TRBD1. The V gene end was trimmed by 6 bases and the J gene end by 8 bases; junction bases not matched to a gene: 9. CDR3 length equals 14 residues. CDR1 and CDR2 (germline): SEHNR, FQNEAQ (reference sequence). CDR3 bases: TGTGCCAGCAGACCGACAGGGAGTGGAGAAAAACTGTTTTTT. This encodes CASRPTGSGEKLFF.

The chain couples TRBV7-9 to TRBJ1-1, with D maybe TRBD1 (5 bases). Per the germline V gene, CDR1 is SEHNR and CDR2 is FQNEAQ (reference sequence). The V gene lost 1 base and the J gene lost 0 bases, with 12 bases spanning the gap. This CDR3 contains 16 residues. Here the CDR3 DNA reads TGTGCCAGCAGCTTAGTCGACAGCCTCTTGAACACTGAAGCTTTCTTT. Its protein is CASSLVDSLLNTEAFF.

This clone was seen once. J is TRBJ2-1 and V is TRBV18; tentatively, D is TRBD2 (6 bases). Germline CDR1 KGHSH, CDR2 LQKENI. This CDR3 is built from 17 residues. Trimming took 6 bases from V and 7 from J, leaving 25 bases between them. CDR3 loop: CASSPEGLIPASNEQFF. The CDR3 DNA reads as TGTGCCAGCTCGCCCGAGGGACTTATCCCCGCATCTAATGAGCAGTTCTTC.